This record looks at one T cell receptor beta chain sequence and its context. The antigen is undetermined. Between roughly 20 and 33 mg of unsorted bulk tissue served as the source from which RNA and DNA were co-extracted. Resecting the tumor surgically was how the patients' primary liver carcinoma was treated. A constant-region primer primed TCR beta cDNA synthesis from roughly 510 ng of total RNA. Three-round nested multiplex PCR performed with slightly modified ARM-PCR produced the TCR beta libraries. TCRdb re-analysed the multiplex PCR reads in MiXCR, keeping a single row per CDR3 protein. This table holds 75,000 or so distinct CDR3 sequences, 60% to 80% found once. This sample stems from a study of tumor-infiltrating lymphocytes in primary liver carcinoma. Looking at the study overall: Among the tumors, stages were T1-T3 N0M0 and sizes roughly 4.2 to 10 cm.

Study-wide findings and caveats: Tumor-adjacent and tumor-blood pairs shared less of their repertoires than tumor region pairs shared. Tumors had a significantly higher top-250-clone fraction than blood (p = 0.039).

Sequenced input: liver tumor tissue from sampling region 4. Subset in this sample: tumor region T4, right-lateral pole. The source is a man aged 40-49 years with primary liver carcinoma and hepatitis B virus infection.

Here the CDR3 DNA reads TGTGCCAGCAGTTTTGGTAGCGGGAGCTGGAATGAGCAGTTCTTC. Its protein product is CASSFGSGSWNEQFF. The J gene is TRBJ2-1, the V gene TRBV12-3 or TRBV12-4, with 9 bases that match TRBD2. The CDR3 spans 15 residues. The ends lost 3 bases at V and 7 bases at J; junction bases unmatched: 7.